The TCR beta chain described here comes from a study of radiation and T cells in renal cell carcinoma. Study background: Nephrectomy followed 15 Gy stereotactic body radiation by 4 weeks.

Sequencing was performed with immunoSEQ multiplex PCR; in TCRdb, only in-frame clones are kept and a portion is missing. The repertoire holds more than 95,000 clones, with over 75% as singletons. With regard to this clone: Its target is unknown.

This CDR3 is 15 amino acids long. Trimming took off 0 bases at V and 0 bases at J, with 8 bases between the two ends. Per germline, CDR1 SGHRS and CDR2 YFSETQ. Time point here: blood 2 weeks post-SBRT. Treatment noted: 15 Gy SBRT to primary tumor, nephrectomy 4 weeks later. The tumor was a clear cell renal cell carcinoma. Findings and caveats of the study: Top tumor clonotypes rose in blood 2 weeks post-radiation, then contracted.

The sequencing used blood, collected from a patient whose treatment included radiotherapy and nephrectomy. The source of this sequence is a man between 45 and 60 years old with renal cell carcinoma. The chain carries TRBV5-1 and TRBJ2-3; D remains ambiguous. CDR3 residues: CASSLGAASTDTQYF. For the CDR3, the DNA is TGCGCCAGCAGCTTGGGGGCGGCTAGCACAGATACGCAGTATTTT.